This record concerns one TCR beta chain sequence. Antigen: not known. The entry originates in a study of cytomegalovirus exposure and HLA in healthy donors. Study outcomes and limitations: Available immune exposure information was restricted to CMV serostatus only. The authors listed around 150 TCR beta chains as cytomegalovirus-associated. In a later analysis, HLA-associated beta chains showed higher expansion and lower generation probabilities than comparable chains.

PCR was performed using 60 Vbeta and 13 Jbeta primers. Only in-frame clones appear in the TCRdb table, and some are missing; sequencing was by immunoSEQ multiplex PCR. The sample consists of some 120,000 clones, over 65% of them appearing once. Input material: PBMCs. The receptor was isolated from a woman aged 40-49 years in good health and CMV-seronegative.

CDR3 loop: CATSRAGGRTSGRGNEQFF. In nucleotides, the CDR3 is TGTGCCACCAGCAGAGCAGGAGGGAGAACTAGCGGGAGAGGGAATGAGCAGTTCTTC. V gene TRBV15 combines with J gene TRBJ2-1; 11 nucleotides agree with TRBD2. This CDR3 is 19 amino acids long. Trimming at V came to 1 base and at J to 7 bases, leaving 15 bases not matched to a gene. Germline CDR1 reads LNHNV; CDR2 reads YYDKDF (reference sequence).